This T cell receptor (beta chain) was profiled in a study of breast tumors, draining lymph nodes, adjacent tissues. General study results and limits: Tumor TCR diversity was below lymph nodes but above nontumor tissue. Luminal-like breast cancer showed significantly greater tumor-nontumor repertoire similarity than basal-like breast cancer did.

Breast cancer patients provided tissue from their axillary draining lymph nodes. This clonotype was seen a handful of times. Its target is not known. Trimming cost V 2 bases and J 11 bases, with 12 bases left between them. Germline V gene sequence: CDR1 MNHNY, CDR2 SVGAGI (reference sequence). CDR3 length: 12 residues. Via MiXCR, TCRdb re-called the multiplex PCR reads, giving one row per CDR3 protein. The table lists over 200,000 distinct CDR3 sequences, approximately 29% of them singletons. The sequence derives from a female donor with breast cancer. Some clones in this sample may be carry-over from other donors' samples. Specimen: axillary lymph node tissue. The chain links TRBV6-6 to TRBJ1-1; D remains unclear. The DNA of the CDR3 is TGTGCCAGCAGTTACGGATCCGAAGGGGCTTTCTTT. This translates into CASSYGSEGAFF.